This TCR beta chain was obtained from a study of shared clonotypes between healthy human individuals (dated by TCRdb to the early 2020s). Regarding the complete study: The cohort comprised a couple of women and three men aged 18 to 49 years. For each donor, CD4 naive and CD4 memory were each run on three plates, CD8 naive on two plates, and CD8 memory on one plate. To increase sequencing depth and limit assay-specific biases, different laboratories used diverse techniques to prepare libraries and sequence TCR repertoires. The study deeply sequenced blood TCR repertoires of five healthy adults to estimate repertoire size and the extent of clonotype sharing between individuals. Per donor, leukapheresis produced somewhere between about 0.94 and 8.9 billion PBMCs.

The donors were healthy, HIV-negative adults who had no recently reported acute infections or vaccinations. Every donor was a Caucasian adult living in Nashville, Tennessee, USA. Magnetic negative selection was used to enrich CD4+ T cells, after which naive cells were positively selected on CD45RA and the negative fraction became the memory subset. After blood collection by leukapheresis, PBMCs were isolated using Ficoll-Histopaque density gradient centrifugation and then cryopreserved in the vapor phase of liquid nitrogen. Analytical flow cytometry was used to check the purity and quantity of every magnetically sorted T cell population. From each sorted fraction, genomic DNA was isolated and quantified by UV absorbance on a Nanodrop 2000c. TCR CDR3 regions were amplified from genomic DNA by multiplex PCR using the deep immunoSEQ assay. Extracted genomic DNA from each cell subset was spread evenly across all wells of several immunoSEQ 96-well plates, with each plate serving as a replicate. For sorted subsets, about 200 ng genomic DNA, equal to approximately 30,000 T cell genomes, was loaded into each replicate PCR. The purified libraries were quantified using a Qubit 3.0 fluorometer, sized with a Bioanalyzer 2100, and then quantified again using the KAPA Library Quantification kit. Each immunoSEQ 96-well plate was sequenced on its own single-read 150-cycle Illumina NextSeq 550 flow cell. From the authors' description of their analysis: Because only junctional sequences without quality scores were contained in the immunoSEQ output, filtering matching that applied to full-length reads could not be performed. To assign V/J genes and CDR3, sequences were annotated against IMGT germline references using PyIR, a Python wrapper for IgBLAST v1.9. Any read was removed if the V/J assignment was weak (E-value above 1e-6), the CDR3 was missing, or the read contained stop codons, out-of-frame junctions, or ambiguous translated residues. V3J clonotypes were defined by identical inferred V gene, J gene, and CDR3 amino acid sequence. Percentage overlap between repertoires was computed as shared unique clonotypes divided by the size of the smaller repertoire. RTK rarefaction, the Chao1 estimator, and Recon v2.1 estimates of unobserved clonotypes were used to assess repertoire richness. OLGA was used to compute generation probabilities for all TCRbeta clonotypes that the gDNA method yielded from a few donors. In TCRdb, the immuneACCESS table is reduced to in-frame sequences with V and J assigned. These tables do not hold every clone; where another copy was compared, an unresolved V gene accounts for under half, and the others remain unexplained. D and trimming were read from the DNA, whereas the V and J calls and clone size are those reported in that table. Present in this sample are 2 million to 2.5 million clones, around 95% of which were seen just once. The ten largest clones capture around 0.13% of the sample.

The paper's findings and limits, for the study overall: Incomplete sequencing was indicated by rarefaction of sorted-subset datasets, despite the large sequencing depth. Sampling was limited to blood, and TCR repertoires in tissue likely differ from TCR repertoires in blood. Higher generation probabilities were observed for clonotypes shared by all four sorted-subset donors than for non-shared clonotypes. Pairwise subsampling led to the expectation that sequencing depth would affect the degree of clonotype sharing among donors. Naive subsets generally had larger estimated clonotype richness than memory subsets. Across four donors, approximately 4.6% of naive CD4, approximately 3.5% of naive CD8, approximately 2.5% of memory CD4, and 0.4% of memory CD8 clonotypes were shared. The genetic and exposure-history diversity represented was limited by the small number of donors.

Comment on this clone: Its antigen remains unidentified. Base qualities are not recorded, but no much larger clone differs from it by a single base.

The CDR3 spans 15 residues, from the cysteine through the phenylalanine. Left in the record is the CDR3 DNA by itself, 45 bases read in frame from the first base. The junction shows trimming of 4 bases on V and 10 bases on J, plus 21 bases between the germline ends. CDR1 SGDLS and CDR2 YYNGEE are derived from the germline V gene. The origin of this receptor is a man in his late teens or twenties in good health. The sequenced sample consisted of naive CD4+ T cells sorted from blood. The cell subset or site label corresponds to: CD45RA+ positively selected. The rearranged chain carries TRBV9 and TRBJ2-1; TRBD1 is a possible D gene, resting on 6 matching bases. The CDR3 sequence is CASSSPGTNLREQFF. The DNA sequence follows: TGTGCCAGCAGCTCCCCCGGGACAAATTTGAGAGAGCAGTTCTTC.